This TCR beta chain originates from a study of cytomegalovirus exposure and HLA in healthy donors. Study conclusions and caveats: Researchers had no immune exposure information except CMV serostatus available. Common viral pathogens were later found to be apparently linked to several of the most significant clusters. Researchers reported in a later analysis that a missense DCLRE1C variant was tied to TCR beta V- and J-gene trimming.

Germline V gene sequence: CDR1 SGHKS, CDR2 YYEKEE (reference sequence). This CDR3 region has 15 residues. V shed 1 base, J shed 5 bases, and the junction held 6 bases outside the gene matches. Worth noting for this clone: The target antigen is unknown.

In the PCR, 60 Vbeta and 13 Jbeta primers were used. Sequenced by immunoSEQ multiplex PCR; TCRdb stores in-frame clones only, minus some. This table has fewer than 200,000 clones, roughly 80% appearing once. This receptor was obtained from a woman aged 18 to 35 in good health and CMV-seronegative. The chain employs TRBV5-5 and TRBJ2-3; 8 bases line up with TRBD2. Sequencing was done on a sample of PBMCs. The CDR3 loop reads CASSLTYGRGDTQYF. The CDR3 nucleotides are TGTGCCAGCAGCTTGACTTACGGGAGGGGAGATACGCAGTATTTT.